The 25 T cell receptor beta chains listed next were all sequenced from one sample in a study of T cells after posttransplantation cyclophosphamide. Generated by immunoSEQ multiplex PCR, the TCRdb table keeps only in-frame clones and is missing some. The top ten clones hold 0.095% to 0.12% of a sample with under 40,000 clones, roughly nine tenths of them seen once. The naive gate required viable CD3+CD4+ or CD3+CD8+ cells with CCR7+CD45RA+CD45RO-CD95-CD27+CD28+ phenotype. Sequencing was performed on naive CD4+ T cells sorted from blood. The receptors were gathered from a man between 25 and 39 years old in good health and a related stem cell transplant donor.

This chain uses TRBV19 with TRBJ2-7; TRBD2 matches 8 bases. There are 16 residues in the CDR3. Germline CDR1 reads LNHDA; CDR2 reads SQIVND (reference sequence). The V segment lost 2 bases and the J segment 4 bases; nucleotides outside the gene matches: 10. The CDR3: CASSIRLSGGVYEQYF. In DNA form, the CDR3 reads TGTGCCAGTAGTATAAGGCTAAGCGGGGGTGTGTACGAGCAGTACTTC. The full variable domain, completed using reference TRBV19 and TRBJ2-7, is DGGITQSPKYLFRKEGQNVTLSCEQNLNHDAMYWYRQDPGQGLRLIYYSQIVNDFQKGDIAEGYSVSREKKESFPLTVTSAQKNPTAFYLCASSIRLSGGVYEQYFGPGTRLTVT.

A single count supports this clone. The genes are TRBV4-2 and TRBJ2-3, with TRBD2 matching 10 bases. J lost 0 bases, V lost 4 bases, and 22 bases had no gene match. Germline CDR1 and CDR2: LGHNA and YNFKEQ. The CDR3 consists of 22 residues. CDR3 DNA sequence: TGTGCCAGCAGCCCCTTCCCCAGACTAGCGGGCACTAAATCTATAAGCACAGATACGCAGTATTTT. This gives the protein CASSPFPRLAGTKSISTDTQYF.

The J gene is TRBJ2-1, the V gene TRBV7-9; D is ambiguous. The CDR3 length is 13 residues. Trimming shortened V by 5 bases and J by 6 bases, and 11 bases separated the two germline ends. Germline V lookup: CDR1 SEHNR, CDR2 FQNEAQ (reference sequence). The CDR3 DNA is TGTGCCAGCAGCCCCCCGAGATTCAATGAGCAGTTCTTC. Translation gives CASSPPRFNEQFF.

The table lists this clone with a count of one. The chain is built from TRBV11-2 and TRBJ1-2; 7 bases agree with TRBD1. Trimming took 3 bases from V and 3 from J; bases not matched to a gene: 10. Germline CDR1 SGHAT, CDR2 FQNNGV. The CDR3 runs to 16 residues. CDR3 protein: CASSLTGSAWDYGYTF. The CDR3 DNA sequence: TGTGCCAGCAGCTTGACAGGGTCGGCGTGGGACTATGGCTACACCTTC.

This chain joins TRBV5-5 and TRBJ1-2; maybe TRBD1 (5 bases). Trimming pared 0 bases from V and 9 bases from J, leaving 18 bases between. Germline CDR1 and CDR2: SGHKS and YYEKEE (reference sequence). CDR3 size: 15 residues. The CDR3 DNA sequence: TGTGCCAGCAGCTTGGGAGGGACTTTTCCGGGGCGCTACACCTTC. Its translation is CASSLGGTFPGRYTF. The full variable domain, rest sourced from reference TRBV5-5 and TRBJ1-2, is DAGVTQSPTHLIKTRGQQVTLRCSPISGHKSVSWYQQVLGQGPQFIFQYYEKEERGRGNFPDRFSARQFPNYSSELNVNALLLGDSALYLCASSLGGTFPGRYTFGSGTRLTVV.

The CDR3 here is CASSDSRQTGELFF. Here the CDR3 DNA reads TGTGCCAGCAGTGACTCCAGACAAACCGGGGAGCTGTTTTTT. V gene TRBV6-4 combines with J gene TRBJ2-2; no clear D gene. The CDR3 runs to 14 residues. Germline V gene sequence: CDR1 MRHNA, CDR2 SNTAGT. The germline V and J ends were trimmed by 0 bases and 5 bases, with 7 bases remaining between them.

This chain connects TRBV6-1 to TRBJ2-7, with D possibly TRBD1 on 6 matching bases. The germline V gene has CDR1 MNHNS and CDR2 SASEGT. Trimming cost V 0 bases and J 6 bases, with 12 bases left between them. The length of the CDR3 is 14 residues. The DNA for the CDR3 is TGTGCCAGCAGTGAAGCGCCAGGGGACGGCGAGCAGTACTTC. It translates to CASSEAPGDGEQYF.

This rearrangement joins TRBV13 to TRBJ1-4; 9 bases are a match to TRBD1. V lost 4 bases to trimming and J lost 3 bases; unmatched junction nucleotides: 3. The length of the CDR3 is 15 residues. Looked up from germline, CDR1 is PRHDT and CDR2 is FYEKMQ (reference sequence). The CDR3 sequence: CASSSRTGANEKLFF. The CDR3 DNA follows: TGTGCCAGCAGCTCACGGACAGGGGCTAATGAAAAACTGTTTTTT. The full variable domain, with the rest looked up from reference TRBV13 and TRBJ1-4, is AAGVIQSPRHLIKEKRETATLKCYPIPRHDTVYWYQQGPGQDPQFLISFYEKMQSDKGSIPDRFSAQQFSDYHSELNMSSLELGDSALYFCASSSRTGANEKLFFGSGTQLSVL.

V is TRBV19 and J is TRBJ1-5, with D possibly TRBD1 on 5 matching bases. Trimming removed 5 bases from V and 2 bases from J, with 13 bases in between. This CDR3 has 15 amino acids. Germline V gene sequence: CDR1 LNHDA, CDR2 SQIVND (reference sequence). CDR3 in DNA: TGTGCCAGTAGTGGGGCACGGAGGGGCAATCAGCCCCAGCATTTT. Translated, it gives CASSGARRGNQPQHF.

The V gene is TRBV7-8, the J gene TRBJ1-3, with D possibly being TRBD1 (6 bases). V was shortened by 6 bases and J by 0 bases, with 9 bases between the two germline ends. Germline CDR1 SGHVS, CDR2 FQNEAQ. The CDR3 consists of 14 residues. CDR3 DNA sequence: TGTGCCAGCAGACTGACAGGCTCTGGAAACACCATATATTTT. This sequence encodes CASRLTGSGNTIYF.

The chain's CDR3 is CASSVAGGASSYNEQFF. The CDR3 region has the DNA TGTGCCAGCAGCGTAGCGGGCGGGGCCTCCTCCTACAATGAGCAGTTCTTC. The chain recombines TRBV9 with TRBJ2-1; maybe TRBD2 (6 bases). The V end lost 0 bases, the J end lost 0 bases, and 13 bases lay between the germline ends. Germline lookup yields CDR1 SGDLS and CDR2 YYNGEE. The CDR3 is 17 residues long.

The rearrangement links TRBV19 to TRBJ1-1; 12 bases map to TRBD1. Germline V gene sequence: CDR1 LNHDA, CDR2 SQIVND (reference sequence). The CDR3 is 16 amino acids. V lost 6 bases and J lost 4; bases outside the gene matches: 9. Here the CDR3 reads CASSSRDRGQGTEAFF. The CDR3 DNA reads TGTGCCAGTAGCTCCCGGGACAGGGGGCAGGGCACTGAAGCTTTCTTT. Based on the CDR3 plus reference TRBV19 and TRBJ1-1, the full variable domain is DGGITQSPKYLFRKEGQNVTLSCEQNLNHDAMYWYRQDPGQGLRLIYYSQIVNDFQKGDIAEGYSVSREKKESFPLTVTSAQKNPTAFYLCASSSRDRGQGTEAFFGQGTRLTVV.

The chain joins TRBV11-2 to TRBJ1-5; D may be TRBD1 (6 bases). Trimming removed 2 bases at V and 6 bases at J, with 11 bases between. CDR3 length equals 14 residues. Germline CDR1 is SGHAT and CDR2 is FQNNGV. The CDR3, as DNA: TGTGCCAGCAGCTTACCCTCAGGGGTTCAGCCCCAGCATTTT. It codes for CASSLPSGVQPQHF.

The chain combines TRBV5-1 with TRBJ2-1, with D possibly TRBD1 on 6 matching bases. CDR3 length: 16 residues. V dropped 1 base and J dropped 7 bases, with 18 bases sitting between them. CDR1 and CDR2 from the germline V gene are SGHRS and YFSETQ. CDR3: CASSLSSGVSGNEQFF. CDR3 in DNA: TGCGCCAGCAGCTTGTCCTCAGGGGTCTCAGGGAATGAGCAGTTCTTC.

This clone was detected only once. V and J are TRBV5-1 and TRBJ2-5; 10 bases map to TRBD2. Germline V gene sequence: CDR1 SGHRS, CDR2 YFSETQ. V shed 4 bases and J 5 bases; nucleotides not matched to a gene: 11. The CDR3 is 16 residues long. This CDR3 reads CASSPLAGGREETQYF. Written as DNA, the CDR3 is TGCGCCAGCAGCCCCTTAGCGGGGGGCCGGGAGGAGACCCAGTACTTC.

The chain combines TRBV11-2 with TRBJ2-1; a weak D match, TRBD2 (6 bases). The CDR3 length is 15 residues. V lost 5 bases to trimming and J lost 4 bases, with 15 bases between them. Germline V gene data show CDR1 as SGHAT and CDR2 as FQNNGV. DNA of the CDR3: TGTGCCAGCAGCCCGATTCGGGGGTCATACAATGAGCAGTTCTTC. Translated: CASSPIRGSYNEQFF.

The chain joins TRBV5-6 to TRBJ1-1, with 12 positions matching TRBD1. There are 16 residues in the CDR3. The germline V gene encodes CDR1 SGHDT and CDR2 YYEEEE. After removal of 6 bases from V and 1 base from J, the junction contained 7 bases not matched to a gene. CDR3 DNA: TGTGCCAGCAACTCCGGGACAGGGGGCTGGAACACTGAAGCTTTCTTT. It encodes CASNSGTGGWNTEAFF.

V gene TRBV7-8 combines with J gene TRBJ1-5; D possibly corresponds to TRBD1 (5 bases). V lost 5 bases and J lost 1, with 12 bases in between. The germline V gene encodes CDR1 SGHVS and CDR2 FQNEAQ. The CDR3 totals 15 residues. This CDR3 reads CASSPARVSNQPQHF. Written as DNA, the CDR3 is TGTGCCAGCAGCCCGGCCAGGGTGAGCAATCAGCCCCAGCATTTT.

The rearrangement joins TRBV5-1 to TRBJ2-1; TRBD1 is a possible D gene (6 bases). CDR1 is SGHRS, CDR2 YFSETQ, per germline. V was shortened by 4 bases and J by 0 bases, with 14 bases between the two germline ends. There are 16 residues in the CDR3. The CDR3 DNA reads TGCGCCAGCAGCGTACACAGGGAGTTCTCCTACAATGAGCAGTTCTTC. Translating it yields CASSVHREFSYNEQFF.

This rearrangement joins TRBV9 to TRBJ2-5; D is unclear. V lost 1 base and J lost 1, with 5 bases in between. Germline V gene data show CDR1 as SGDLS and CDR2 as YYNGEE. The CDR3 loop spans 13 amino acids. CDR3 in DNA: TGTGCCAGCAGCGTATGGCCCCAAGAGACCCAGTACTTC. The encoded protein is CASSVWPQETQYF.

This chain uses TRBV19 with TRBJ1-4; D not resolved. Germline V lookup: CDR1 LNHDA, CDR2 SQIVND (reference sequence). The length of the CDR3 is 11 residues. Trimming removed 6 bases at V and 6 bases at J, with 5 bases between. For the CDR3, the DNA is TGTGCCAGTAGCTTCTATGAAAAACTGTTTTTT. Amino acids: CASSFYEKLFF.

This clone was seen only a few times. DNA of the CDR3: TGTGCCAGTAGTGAACAGGTTAACTATGGCTACACCTTC. This gives the protein CASSEQVNYGYTF. The rearrangement links TRBV19 to TRBJ1-2, with D tentatively TRBD1 (5 bases). Germline V gene sequence: CDR1 LNHDA, CDR2 SQIVND (reference sequence). Trimming took off 5 bases at V and 1 base at J, with 8 bases between the two ends. The CDR3 loop spans 13 amino acids.

V usage is TRBV28 and J usage is TRBJ2-5; D uncertain. Germline-derived CDR1 and CDR2 are MDHEN and SYDVKM. CDR3 length: 14 amino acids. V lost 2 bases and J lost 1, with 8 bases in between. The CDR3: CASSLGPAQETQYF. CDR3 nucleotide sequence: TGTGCCAGCAGTTTAGGGCCAGCCCAAGAGACCCAGTACTTC. The complete variable domain, with remaining parts taken from reference TRBV28 and TRBJ2-5, reads DVKVTQSSRYLVKRTGEKVFLECVQDMDHENMFWYRQDPGLGLRLIYFSYDVKMKEKGDIPEGYSVSREKKERFSLILESASTNQTSMYLCASSLGPAQETQYFGPGTRLLVL.

The gene calls are TRBV19 and TRBJ2-1; TRBD1 aligns across 9 bases. The CDR3 is made up of 16 amino acids. Germline V lookup: CDR1 LNHDA, CDR2 SQIVND (reference sequence). V dropped 2 bases and J dropped 5; count of bases not matched to a gene: 7. The CDR3 here is CASSITTGGRNNEQFF. Written as DNA, the CDR3 is TGTGCCAGTAGTATAACAACAGGGGGCAGAAACAATGAGCAGTTCTTC.

The chain uses TRBV5-4 and TRBJ2-7; tentative D call: TRBD1 (6 bases). With 4 bases removed from V and 6 bases from J, the gap between germline ends came to 14 bases. Germline V gene sequence: CDR1 SGHNT, CDR2 YYREEE (reference sequence). The CDR3 has 13 amino acids. The CDR3 nucleotides are TGTGCCAGCAGCAACTACAGGGCCCGCGAGCAGTACTTC. Amino acids: CASSNYRAREQYF.